Below, 4 T cell receptor beta chains from the same sample are listed, as sequenced in a study of blood T cell repertoires in COVID-19 (dated by TCRdb to the early 2020s). Library preparation employed the immunoSEQ multiplex PCR assay. As stored in TCRdb, this immuneACCESS dataset retains in-frame rearrangements with V and J assigned. A fraction of the clones does not appear; measured against another copy, unresolved V genes explain less than half of the discrepancy, and the remainder lacks a known reason. The sample table holds about 110,000 clones, of which approximately 80% were seen once. The ten most abundant clones make up 14% of the sample. Material for sequencing was peripheral blood. These receptors were collected from an older woman with acute or convalescent COVID-19.

This clone was seen a handful of times. V is TRBV4-2 and J is TRBJ2-7; 8 nucleotides align to TRBD2. Losses at the gene ends were 4 bases for V and 1 base for J; bases not matched to a gene: 12. This CDR3 region has 17 residues. Germline V gene data show CDR1 as LGHNA and CDR2 as YNFKEQ. CDR3 protein: CASSPHALLAESYEQYF. The CDR3 DNA reads TGTGCCAGCAGCCCGCACGCTTTACTAGCGGAGTCCTACGAGCAGTACTTC.

This CDR3 is CASSQATRWTSGLNEQFF. For the CDR3, the DNA is TGTGCCAGCAGCCAAGCAACAAGGTGGACTAGCGGACTGAATGAGCAGTTCTTC. The rearrangement links TRBV4-2 to TRBJ2-1; TRBD2 matches at 10 bases. The CDR3 is 18 amino acids. The germline gives CDR1 LGHNA, CDR2 YNFKEQ. With V trimmed by 1 base and J by 7 bases, 13 bases remained unmatched.

The V and J genes are TRBV14 and TRBJ2-3; TRBD2 aligns across 12 bases. Germline values: CDR1 SGHDN, CDR2 FVKESK. The trim removed 3 bases at V and 2 bases at J, leaving 3 bases unmatched. This CDR3 is 16 amino acids long. The CDR3, as DNA: TGTGCCAGCAGCCAGAGACTAGCGGGGGCCACAGATACGCAGTATTTT. Translating it yields CASSQRLAGATDTQYF.

The V gene is TRBV7-8, the J gene TRBJ1-1; D uncertain. Germline V gene lookup returns CDR1 SGHVS and CDR2 FQNEAQ. V was shortened by 1 base and J by 11 bases, with 11 bases between the two germline ends. CDR3 length: 12 residues. The CDR3 reads CASSLVNSWAFF. The CDR3 DNA follows: TGTGCCAGCAGCTTAGTTAACAGCTGGGCTTTCTTT.